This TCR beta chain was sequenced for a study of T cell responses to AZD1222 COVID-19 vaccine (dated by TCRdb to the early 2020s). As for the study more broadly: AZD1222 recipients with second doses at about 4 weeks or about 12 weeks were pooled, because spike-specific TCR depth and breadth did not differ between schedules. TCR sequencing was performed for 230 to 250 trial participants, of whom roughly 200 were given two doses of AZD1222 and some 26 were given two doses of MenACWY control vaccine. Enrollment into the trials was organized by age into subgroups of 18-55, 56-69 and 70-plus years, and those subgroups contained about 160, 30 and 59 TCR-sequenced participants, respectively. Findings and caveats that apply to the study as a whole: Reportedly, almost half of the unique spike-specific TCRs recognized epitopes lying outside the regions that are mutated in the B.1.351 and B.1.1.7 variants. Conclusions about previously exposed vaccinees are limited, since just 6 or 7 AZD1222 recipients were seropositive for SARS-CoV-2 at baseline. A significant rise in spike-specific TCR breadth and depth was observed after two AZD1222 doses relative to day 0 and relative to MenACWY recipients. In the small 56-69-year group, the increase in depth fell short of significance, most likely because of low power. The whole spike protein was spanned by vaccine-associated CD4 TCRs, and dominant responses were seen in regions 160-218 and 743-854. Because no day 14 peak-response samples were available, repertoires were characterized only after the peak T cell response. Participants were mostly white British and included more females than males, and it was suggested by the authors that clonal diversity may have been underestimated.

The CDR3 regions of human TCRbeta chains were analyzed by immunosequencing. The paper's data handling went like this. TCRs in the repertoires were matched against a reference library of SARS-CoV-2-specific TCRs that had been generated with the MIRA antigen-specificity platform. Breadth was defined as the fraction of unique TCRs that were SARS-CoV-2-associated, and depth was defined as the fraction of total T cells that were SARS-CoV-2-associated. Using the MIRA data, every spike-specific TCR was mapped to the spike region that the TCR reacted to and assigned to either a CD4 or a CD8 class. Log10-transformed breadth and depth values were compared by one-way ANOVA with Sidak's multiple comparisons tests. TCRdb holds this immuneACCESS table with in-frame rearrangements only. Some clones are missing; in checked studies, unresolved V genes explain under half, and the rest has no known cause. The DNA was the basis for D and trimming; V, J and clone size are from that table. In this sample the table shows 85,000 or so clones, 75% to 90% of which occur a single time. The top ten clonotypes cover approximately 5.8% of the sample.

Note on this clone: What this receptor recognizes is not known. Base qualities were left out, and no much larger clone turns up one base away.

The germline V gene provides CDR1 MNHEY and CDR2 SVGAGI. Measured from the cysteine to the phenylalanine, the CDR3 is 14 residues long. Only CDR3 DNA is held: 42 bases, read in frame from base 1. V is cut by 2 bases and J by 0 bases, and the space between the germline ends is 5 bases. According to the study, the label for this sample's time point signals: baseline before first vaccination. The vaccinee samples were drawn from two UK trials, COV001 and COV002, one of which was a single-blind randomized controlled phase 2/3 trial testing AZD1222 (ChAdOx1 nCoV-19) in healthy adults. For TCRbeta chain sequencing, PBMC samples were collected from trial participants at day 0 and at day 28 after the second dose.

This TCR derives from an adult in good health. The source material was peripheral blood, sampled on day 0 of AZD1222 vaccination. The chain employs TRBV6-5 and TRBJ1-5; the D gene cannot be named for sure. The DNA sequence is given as TGTGCCAGCAGTTACCTTTATAGCAATCAGCCCCAGCATTTT. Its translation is CASSYLYSNQPQHF.